These 16 T cell receptor beta chains were sequenced from one sample in a study of T cell changes during pregnancy in multiple sclerosis. Repertoires were generated with immunoSEQ multiplex PCR, while TCRdb's copy carries only in-frame clones and drops some. Of over 35,000 clones in the sample, about 94% are singletons; the top ten hold 6.5% to 9.5%. The sample here was CD8+ T cells from peripheral blood mononuclear cells, taken in the third trimester of pregnancy. These receptors all come from a female donor with multiple sclerosis, enrolled in a pregnancy study.

In this sample, this clone turned up once. The rearrangement joins TRBV9 to TRBJ1-2, with TRBD1 identical over 8 bases. CDR1 SGDLS and CDR2 YYNGEE come from the germline V gene. The CDR3 covers 13 residues. The V segment lost 3 bases and the J segment 4 bases; nucleotides outside the gene matches: 2. The CDR3 reads CASSGQGSYGYTF. The CDR3 DNA is TGTGCCAGCAGCGGACAGGGGAGCTATGGCTACACCTTC.

This chain connects TRBV28 to TRBJ2-7; 7 bases match TRBD1. Germline lookup yields CDR1 MDHEN and CDR2 SYDVKM. After removal of 3 bases from V and 1 base from J, the junction contained 0 bases not matched to a gene. There are 13 residues in the CDR3. The CDR3 DNA reads TGTGCCAGCAGTTTGACAGGGTCCTACGAGCAGTACTTC. Protein sequence: CASSLTGSYEQYF.

In DNA form, the CDR3 reads TGTGCCAGCAGCCCGCGAGTCGGGACAGGGTTCGAGACCCAGTACTTC. Its translation: CASSPRVGTGFETQYF. This rearrangement joins TRBV9 to TRBJ2-5; 9 positions match TRBD1. V lost 4 bases and J lost 5; bases outside the gene matches: 12. Germline V CDR1 and CDR2: SGDLS, YYNGEE. The CDR3 contains 16 residues.

This chain uses TRBV7-9 with TRBJ2-1; 8 bases agree with TRBD1. This CDR3 contains 17 residues. The germline CDR1 and CDR2 sequences are SEHNR and FQNEAQ (reference sequence). V shed 5 bases, J shed 4 bases, and the junction held 13 bases outside the gene matches. CDR3 loop: CASSGDRGRHPYNEQFF. The DNA of the CDR3 is TGTGCCAGCAGCGGAGACAGGGGAAGGCATCCATACAATGAGCAGTTCTTC.

The gene calls are TRBV28 and TRBJ1-1; no clear D gene. From germline, CDR1 is MDHEN and CDR2 SYDVKM. The V end was cut by 5 bases, the J end by 2 bases, with 9 bases between. The CDR3 loop spans 13 amino acids. The CDR3 nucleotides are TGTGCCAGCAGTCCGCGATTTAACACTGAAGCTTTCTTT. This gives the protein CASSPRFNTEAFF.

This clone was counted once. V and J are TRBV27 and TRBJ2-3; 9 bases fit TRBD2. Per the germline V gene, CDR1 is MNHEY and CDR2 is SMNVEV (reference sequence). The CDR3 covers 14 residues. V dropped 7 bases and J dropped 0; count of bases not matched to a gene: 2. CDR3: CASTTSGSTDTQYF. The CDR3 nucleotides read TGTGCCAGCACTACTAGCGGGAGCACAGATACGCAGTATTTT.

The chain is built from TRBV9 and TRBJ2-1, with 12 bases lining up with TRBD2. The CDR3 totals 17 residues. The J segment lost 7 bases and the V segment lost 1 base, leaving 9 bases of the junction unmatched. CDR1 is SGDLS and CDR2 is YYNGEE in the germline V gene. The CDR3 region has the DNA TGTGCCAGCAGCGTACAGACTAGCGGGAGAGTCCGAAATGAGCAGTTCTTC. Translating gives CASSVQTSGRVRNEQFF.

The V gene is TRBV28, the J gene TRBJ1-1; a weak D match, TRBD1 (5 bases). V gave up 3 bases and J gave up 1 base, with 12 bases separating them. The CDR3 runs 15 residues. Looked up from germline, CDR1 is MDHEN and CDR2 is SYDVKM. Written as DNA, the CDR3 is TGTGCCAGCAGTTTTTACGGACAACAGAACACTGAAGCTTTCTTT. It encodes CASSFYGQQNTEAFF. Using reference TRBV28 and TRBJ1-1 for the parts outside the CDR3, the full variable domain is DVKVTQSSRYLVKRTGEKVFLECVQDMDHENMFWYRQDPGLGLRLIYFSYDVKMKEKGDIPEGYSVSREKKERFSLILESASTNQTSMYLCASSFYGQQNTEAFFGQGTRLTVV.

The chain is built from TRBV4-3 and TRBJ2-7; D is perhaps TRBD2 (6 bases). The CDR3 consists of 17 residues. V was pared by 0 bases and J by 2 bases, with 17 bases between. Germline CDR1 is LGHNA and CDR2 is YSLEER. CDR3 sequence (DNA): TGCGCCAGCAGCCAAGAACATTCGGGCGGGGTAACCTACGAGCAGTACTTC. This codes for CASSQEHSGGVTYEQYF.

The chain has TRBV9 and TRBJ2-1; D is undetermined. The V gene lost 4 bases and the J gene lost 8 bases, with 7 bases spanning the gap. This CDR3 has 11 residues. The germline CDR1 and CDR2 sequences are SGDLS and YYNGEE. CDR3 loop: CASSTYDEQFF. The CDR3 DNA reads TGTGCCAGCAGCACCTATGATGAGCAGTTCTTC.

The V gene is TRBV5-1, the J gene TRBJ2-7; 11 bases map to TRBD2. The CDR3 is 15 amino acids. The germline gives CDR1 SGHRS, CDR2 YFSETQ. V lost 7 bases to trimming and J lost 7 bases; unmatched junction nucleotides: 13. CDR3 loop: CASGASGRLPREQYF. CDR3 nucleotide sequence: TGCGCCAGCGGGGCTAGCGGGAGGCTGCCTCGTGAGCAGTACTTC.

The V call is TRBV5-4, the J call TRBJ2-7; TRBD2 aligns across 14 bases. Germline CDR1 reads SGHNT; CDR2 reads YYREEE (reference sequence). The CDR3 is made up of 17 amino acids. V lost 4 bases, J lost 1 base, and 7 bases stayed unmatched. This CDR3 reads CASSPGLAGALSYEQYF. CDR3 sequence (DNA): TGTGCCAGCAGCCCGGGACTAGCGGGAGCGCTATCCTACGAGCAGTACTTC. Complete variable domain (other parts from reference TRBV5-4 and TRBJ2-7): ETGVTQSPTHLIKTRGQQVTLRCSSQSGHNTVSWYQQALGQGPQFIFQYYREEENGRGNFPPRFSGLQFPNYSSELNVNALELDDSALYLCASSPGLAGALSYEQYFGPGTRLTVT.

The CDR3 spells CPWGHYGYTF. CDR3 sequence (DNA): TGTCCCTGGGGGCACTATGGCTACACCTTC. The chain links TRBV6-4 to TRBJ1-2; TRBD1 might be the D (6 bases). Per germline, CDR1 MRHNA and CDR2 SNTAGT. The CDR3 length is 10 residues.

V and J are TRBV5-6 and TRBJ1-4, with 8 bases lining up with TRBD1. Germline lookup yields CDR1 SGHDT and CDR2 YYEEEE. This CDR3 spans 18 amino acids. Trimming took 0 bases from V and 5 from J; bases not matched to a gene: 12. CDR3 coding DNA: TGTGCCAGCAGCTTGGCCAACCCTAGCACAGGGGGGAATGAAAAACTGTTTTTT. It encodes CASSLANPSTGGNEKLFF.

This chain joins TRBV5-4 and TRBJ2-1; D may be TRBD2 (6 bases). Germline-derived CDR1 and CDR2 are SGHNT and YYREEE (reference sequence). This CDR3 spans 14 amino acids. The V and J ends lost 0 bases and 7 bases respectively, with 11 bases between them. CDR3 sequence (DNA): TGTGCCAGCAGCTTGGGGTGGGGGGAAAATGAGCAGTTCTTC. Its protein is CASSLGWGENEQFF. Full variable domain (outside the CDR3, taken from reference TRBV5-4 and TRBJ2-1): ETGVTQSPTHLIKTRGQQVTLRCSSQSGHNTVSWYQQALGQGPQFIFQYYREEENGRGNFPPRFSGLQFPNYSSELNVNALELDDSALYLCASSLGWGENEQFFGPGTRLTVL.

V usage is TRBV5-1 and J usage is TRBJ2-1, with TRBD2 matching 7 bases. Germline V lookup: CDR1 SGHRS, CDR2 YFSETQ. V lost 7 bases, J lost 6 bases, and 16 bases stayed unmatched. The CDR3 is 16 residues long. Here the CDR3 reads CASAPALGSGFNEQFF. The CDR3 bases are TGCGCCAGCGCACCCGCCCTAGGTAGCGGGTTCAATGAGCAGTTCTTC.